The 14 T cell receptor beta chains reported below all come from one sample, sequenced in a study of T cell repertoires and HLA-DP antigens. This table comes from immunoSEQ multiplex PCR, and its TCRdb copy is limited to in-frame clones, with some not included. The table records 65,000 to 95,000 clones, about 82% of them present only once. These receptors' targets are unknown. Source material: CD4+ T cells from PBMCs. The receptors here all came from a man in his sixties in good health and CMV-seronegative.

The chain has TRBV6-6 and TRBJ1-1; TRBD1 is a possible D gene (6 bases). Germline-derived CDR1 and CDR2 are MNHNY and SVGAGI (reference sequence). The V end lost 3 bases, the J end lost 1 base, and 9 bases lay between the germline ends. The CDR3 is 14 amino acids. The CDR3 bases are TGTGCCAGCAGTTATCGGGGGCCGAACACTGAAGCTTTCTTT. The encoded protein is CASSYRGPNTEAFF.

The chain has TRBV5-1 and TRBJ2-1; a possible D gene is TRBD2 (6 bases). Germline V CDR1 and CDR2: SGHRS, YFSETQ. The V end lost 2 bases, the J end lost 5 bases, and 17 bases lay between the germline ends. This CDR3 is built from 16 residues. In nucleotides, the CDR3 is TGCGCCAGCAGCTTTCCCAGGGACTGGTTAAACAATGAGCAGTTCTTC. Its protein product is CASSFPRDWLNNEQFF.

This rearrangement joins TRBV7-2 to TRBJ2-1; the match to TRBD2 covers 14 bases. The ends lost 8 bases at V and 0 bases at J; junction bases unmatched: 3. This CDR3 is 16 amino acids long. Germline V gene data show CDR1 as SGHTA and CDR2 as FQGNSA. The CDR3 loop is CASGTSGRSSYNEQFF. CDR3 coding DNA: TGTGCCAGCGGGACTAGCGGGAGAAGCTCCTACAATGAGCAGTTCTTC.

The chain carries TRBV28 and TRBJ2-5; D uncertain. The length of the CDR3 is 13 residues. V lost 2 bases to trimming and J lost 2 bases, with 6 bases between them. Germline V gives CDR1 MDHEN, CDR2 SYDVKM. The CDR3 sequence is CASSLIGQETQYF. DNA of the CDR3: TGTGCCAGCAGTTTAATAGGGCAAGAGACCCAGTACTTC.

The CDR3 loop is CASSPHANEKLFF. Written as DNA, the CDR3 is TGTGCCAGCTCACCACACGCTAATGAAAAACTGTTTTTT. The chain joins TRBV18 to TRBJ1-4; D gene uncertain. This CDR3 spans 13 amino acids. The germline CDR1 and CDR2 sequences are KGHSH and LQKENI. V shed 1 base and J shed 3 bases, with 3 bases lying between them.

CDR3 sequence reads: CASSMQGARRETQYF. The CDR3 DNA follows: TGTGCCAGCAGCATGCAGGGGGCGCGACGAGAGACCCAGTACTTC. The gene calls are TRBV5-6 and TRBJ2-5; TRBD1 agrees at 8 bases. The trim removed 4 bases at V and 4 bases at J, leaving 9 bases unmatched. CDR3 length: 15 residues. Per the germline V gene, CDR1 is SGHDT and CDR2 is YYEEEE. The whole variable domain, filled in from reference TRBV5-6 and TRBJ2-5, reads DAGVTQSPTHLIKTRGQQVTLRCSPKSGHDTVSWYQQALGQGPQFIFQYYEEEERQRGNFPDRFSGHQFPNYSSELNVNALLLGDSALYLCASSMQGARRETQYFGPGTRLLVL.

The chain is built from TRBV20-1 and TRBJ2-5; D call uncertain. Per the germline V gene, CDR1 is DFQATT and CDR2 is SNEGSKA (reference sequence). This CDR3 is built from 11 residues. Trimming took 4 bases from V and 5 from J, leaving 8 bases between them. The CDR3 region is CSATFVETQYF. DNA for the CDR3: TGCAGTGCTACCTTCGTGGAGACCCAGTACTTC.

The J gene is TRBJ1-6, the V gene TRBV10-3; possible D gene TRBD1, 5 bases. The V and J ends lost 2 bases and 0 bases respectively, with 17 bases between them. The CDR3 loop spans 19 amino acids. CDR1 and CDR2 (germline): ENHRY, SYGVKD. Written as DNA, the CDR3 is TGTGCCATCAGTGAGACGGGTGGGAAGGGGAACTCCTATAATTCACCCCTCCACTTT. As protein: CAISETGGKGNSYNSPLHF.

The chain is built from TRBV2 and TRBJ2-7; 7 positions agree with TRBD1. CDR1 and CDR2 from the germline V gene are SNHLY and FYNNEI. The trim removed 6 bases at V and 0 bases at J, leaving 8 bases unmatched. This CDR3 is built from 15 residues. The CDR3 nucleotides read TGTGCCAGCAGCCCAACGGGACAGTACTCCTACGAGCAGTACTTC. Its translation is CASSPTGQYSYEQYF.

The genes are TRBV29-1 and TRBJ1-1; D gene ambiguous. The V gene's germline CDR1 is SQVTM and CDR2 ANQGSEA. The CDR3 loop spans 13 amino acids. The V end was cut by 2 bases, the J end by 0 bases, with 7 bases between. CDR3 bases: TGCAGCGTTGAACCCAGCATGAACACTGAAGCTTTCTTT. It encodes CSVEPSMNTEAFF.

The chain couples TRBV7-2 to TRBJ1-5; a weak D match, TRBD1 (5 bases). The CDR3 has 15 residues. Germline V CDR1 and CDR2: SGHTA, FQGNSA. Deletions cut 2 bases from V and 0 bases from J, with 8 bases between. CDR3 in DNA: TGTGCCAGCAGCTTATGGCAGGGTAGCAATCAGCCCCAGCATTTT. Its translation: CASSLWQGSNQPQHF.

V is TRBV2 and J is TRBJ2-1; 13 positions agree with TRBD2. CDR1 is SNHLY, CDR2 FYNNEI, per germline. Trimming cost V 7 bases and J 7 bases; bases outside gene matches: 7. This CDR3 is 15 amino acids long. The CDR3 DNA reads TGTGCCAGCACTTCAGGGGGACTAGCGGGAAATGAGCAGTTCTTC. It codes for CASTSGGLAGNEQFF.

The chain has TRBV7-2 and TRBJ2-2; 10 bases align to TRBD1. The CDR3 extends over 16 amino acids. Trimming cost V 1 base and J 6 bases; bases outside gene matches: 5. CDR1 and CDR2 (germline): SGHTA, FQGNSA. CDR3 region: CASSLVRTGGAGELFF. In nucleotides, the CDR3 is TGTGCCAGCAGCTTAGTTCGGACAGGGGGGGCCGGGGAGCTGTTTTTT.

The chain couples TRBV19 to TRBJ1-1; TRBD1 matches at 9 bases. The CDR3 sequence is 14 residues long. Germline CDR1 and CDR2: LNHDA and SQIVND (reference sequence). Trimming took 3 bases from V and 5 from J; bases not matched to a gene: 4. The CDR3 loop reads CASSIGTGLTEAFF. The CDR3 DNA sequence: TGTGCCAGTAGTATCGGGACAGGGCTAACTGAAGCTTTCTTT.